Described below is a single T cell receptor beta chain sequence and its context. What it binds is unknown. This entry belongs to a study of cytotoxic CD8 clonotypes in ibrutinib-treated CLL. On the study more broadly: Once patients had received a median 12 months of treatment, range 6 to 36, response samples were obtained. Study results and caveats: Sustained-remission and progressing patients' sampling times differed. Private clonotypes, not public ones, expanded at ibrutinib response.

The CDR3 runs to 16 residues. CDR1 and CDR2 from the germline V gene are MGHRA and YSYEKL. V shed 6 bases, J shed 5 bases, and the junction held 9 bases outside the gene matches. Depth targeted 1 in 200,000 to 1 in 1 million T cells, averaging 10x coverage per clonotype. The data were produced by immunoSEQ multiplex PCR, yet TCRdb's version contains in-frame clones alone and is incomplete. The table lists tens of thousands of clones, around 55% of them singletons, with about a fifth in the top ten. This chain uses TRBV4-1 with TRBJ2-1; 11 bases agree with TRBD2. The sample in question was PBMCs, obtained after 24 months of ibrutinib treatment. The origin of this receptor is a human donor with chronic lymphocytic leukemia. CDR3: CASSPKTSGTNNEQFF. The CDR3 DNA follows: TGCGCCAGCAGTCCGAAGACTAGCGGGACGAACAATGAGCAGTTCTTC.